In this sample, the clone carrying this T cell receptor (beta chain) turned up many times. This entry belongs to a study of T cells in Graves' hyperthyroidism and ophthalmopathy. For the study at large: The authors collected peripheral blood at initial diagnosis, before any treatment.

Amplification targeted TCR beta CDR3 regions from RNA transcripts. In the first-round RT-PCR of the TCR CDR3, the HTBI primer set was used. MiXCR, run by TCRdb on the multiplex PCR reads, gives a single entry per CDR3 protein. The table has over 200,000 distinct CDR3 sequences, roughly 14% seen once. This blood was taken when hyperthyroidism was first diagnosed, before any ophthalmopathy symptoms existed. There are 12 residues in the CDR3. Germline CDR1 reads SEHNR; CDR2 reads FQNEAQ (reference sequence). The V end was cut by 2 bases, the J end by 5 bases, with 7 bases between. The specimen sequenced was blood. The chain uses TRBV7-9 and TRBJ2-7; D unclear. This TCR derives from a woman aged 40 to 50 with Graves' hyperthyroidism that later progressed to Graves' ophthalmopathy. CDR3 DNA sequence: TGTGCCAGCAGCTTAACCGGCGACGAGCAGTACTTC. Its protein is CASSLTGDEQYF.